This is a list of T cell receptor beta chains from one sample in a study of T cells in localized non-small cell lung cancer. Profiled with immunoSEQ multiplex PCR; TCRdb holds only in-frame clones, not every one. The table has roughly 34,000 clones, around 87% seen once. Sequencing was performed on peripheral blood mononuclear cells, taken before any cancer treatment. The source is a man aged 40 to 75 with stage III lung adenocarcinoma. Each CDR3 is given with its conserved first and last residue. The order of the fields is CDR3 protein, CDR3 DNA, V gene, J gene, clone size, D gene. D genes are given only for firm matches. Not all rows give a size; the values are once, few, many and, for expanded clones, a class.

CDR3aa: CASSLNTGSPYYGYTF
CDR3nt: TGTGCCAGTAGTCTTAATACAGGGTCCCCCTACTATGGCTACACCTTC
v_gene: TRBV19
j_gene: TRBJ1-2
abundance: .
d_gene: .

CDR3aa: CATSRDGAGGNTIYF
CDR3nt: TGTGCCACCAGCAGAGATGGGGCAGGGGGAAACACCATATATTTT
v_gene: TRBV15
j_gene: TRBJ1-3
abundance: .
d_gene: .

CDR3aa: CASSRGGGMIDTQYF
CDR3nt: TGTGCCAGCAGCCGCGGGGGGGGGATGATAGATACGCAGTATTTT
v_gene: TRBV6-6
j_gene: TRBJ2-3
abundance: .
d_gene: TRBD2

CDR3aa: CASSLATGANQPQHF
CDR3nt: TGTGCCAGCAGTTTAGCGACAGGGGCCAATCAGCCCCAGCATTTT
v_gene: TRBV28
j_gene: TRBJ1-5
abundance: .
d_gene: TRBD1

CDR3aa: CASSLWGEETDTQYF
CDR3nt: TGTGCCAGCAGCTTGTGGGGGGAAGAGACAGATACGCAGTATTTT
v_gene: TRBV7-9
j_gene: TRBJ2-3
abundance: .
d_gene: .

CDR3aa: CASSNGNGTYEQYF
CDR3nt: TGTGCCAGCAGCAACGGGAACGGAACCTACGAGCAGTACTTC
v_gene: TRBV11-3
j_gene: TRBJ2-7
abundance: .
d_gene: .

CDR3aa: CASSLVTSGGAVDTQYF
CDR3nt: TGTGCCAGCAGCTTAGTGACTAGCGGGGGGGCCGTAGATACGCAGTATTTT
v_gene: TRBV7-6
j_gene: TRBJ2-3
abundance: .
d_gene: TRBD2

CDR3aa: CASSLSGFGDTGELFF
CDR3nt: TGCGCCAGCAGCTTGTCGGGCTTTGGGGACACCGGGGAGCTGTTTTTT
v_gene: TRBV5-1
j_gene: TRBJ2-2
abundance: once
d_gene: .

CDR3aa: CASSQDVFSYEQYF
CDR3nt: TGTGCCAGCAGCCAAGATGTTTTCAGCTACGAGCAGTACTTC
v_gene: TRBV14
j_gene: TRBJ2-7
abundance: few
d_gene: .

CDR3aa: CAISESGQASGEQYF
CDR3nt: TGTGCCATCAGTGAGTCGGGTCAGGCCTCTGGCGAGCAGTACTTC
v_gene: TRBV10-3
j_gene: TRBJ2-7
abundance: .
d_gene: .

CDR3aa: CASGATGGNQPQHF
CDR3nt: TGTGCTAGTGGCGCTACAGGGGGCAATCAGCCCCAGCATTTT
v_gene: TRBV12-5
j_gene: TRBJ1-5
abundance: once
d_gene: TRBD1

CDR3aa: CASSAQGKENEKLFF
CDR3nt: TGTGCCAGCAGTGCCCAGGGGAAGGAGAATGAAAAACTGTTTTTT
v_gene: TRBV2
j_gene: TRBJ1-4
abundance: once
d_gene: .

CDR3aa: CASDILAGTYEQYF
CDR3nt: TGTGCCAGCGACATCTTAGCGGGCACCTACGAGCAGTACTTC
v_gene: TRBV2
j_gene: TRBJ2-7
abundance: .
d_gene: TRBD2

CDR3aa: CASSFEGDSPLHF
CDR3nt: TGTGCCAGCAGCTTCGAGGGCGATTCACCCCTCCACTTT
v_gene: TRBV7-9
j_gene: TRBJ1-6
abundance: .
d_gene: .

CDR3aa: CASERGNSYEQYF
CDR3nt: TGTGCCAGCGAAAGGGGGAACTCCTACGAGCAGTACTTC
v_gene: TRBV2
j_gene: TRBJ2-7
abundance: few
d_gene: .

CDR3aa: CASSPPGRASGNTIYF
CDR3nt: TGTGCCAGCTCACCACCTGGCAGGGCCTCTGGAAACACCATATATTTT
v_gene: TRBV18
j_gene: TRBJ1-3
abundance: .
d_gene: .

CDR3aa: CSAETGRGYTF
CDR3nt: TGCAGCGCCGAGACAGGGAGAGGCTACACCTTC
v_gene: TRBV29-1
j_gene: TRBJ1-2
abundance: .
d_gene: TRBD1

CDR3aa: CASNSVQTDYGYTF
CDR3nt: TGTGCCAGCAACTCCGTTCAGACAGACTATGGCTACACCTTC
v_gene: TRBV5-6
j_gene: TRBJ1-2
abundance: .
d_gene: .

CDR3aa: CASSLAPIYTDTQYF
CDR3nt: TGCGCCAGCAGCTTGGCTCCTATCTACACAGATACGCAGTATTTT
v_gene: TRBV5-1
j_gene: TRBJ2-3
abundance: .
d_gene: .

CDR3aa: CASTTTRERPQHF
CDR3nt: TGTGCCAGCACAACCACCAGGGAACGGCCCCAGCATTTT
v_gene: TRBV18
j_gene: TRBJ1-5
abundance: .
d_gene: .

CDR3aa: CASSRPGTGGVTDTQYF
CDR3nt: TGTGCCAGCAGTAGACCCGGGACAGGGGGCGTCACAGATACGCAGTATTTT
v_gene: TRBV11-3
j_gene: TRBJ2-3
abundance: .
d_gene: TRBD1

CDR3aa: CASSFSSGGQETQYF
CDR3nt: TGTGCCAGCAGTTTTAGCTCAGGGGGCCAAGAGACCCAGTACTTC
v_gene: TRBV28
j_gene: TRBJ2-5
abundance: .
d_gene: TRBD1

CDR3aa: CASKGQGENIQYF
CDR3nt: TGCGCCAGCAAAGGACAGGGGGAAAACATTCAGTACTTC
v_gene: TRBV23-1
j_gene: TRBJ2-4
abundance: .
d_gene: TRBD1

CDR3aa: CASSMGTASYEQYF
CDR3nt: TGTGCCAGTAGTATGGGGACGGCCTCCTACGAGCAGTACTTC
v_gene: TRBV19
j_gene: TRBJ2-7
abundance: .
d_gene: .

CDR3aa: CASSPGQTYNEQFF
CDR3nt: TGTGCCAGCTCGCCAGGACAGACCTACAATGAGCAGTTCTTC
v_gene: TRBV18
j_gene: TRBJ2-1
abundance: .
d_gene: .

CDR3aa: CASSLATNYEQYF
CDR3nt: TGTGCCAGCAGCTTAGCTACCAACTACGAGCAGTACTTC
v_gene: TRBV7-9
j_gene: TRBJ2-7
abundance: .
d_gene: .

CDR3aa: CSVALSGGGNTEAFF
CDR3nt: TGCAGCGTTGCCCTGTCGGGGGGAGGTAACACTGAAGCTTTCTTT
v_gene: TRBV29-1
j_gene: TRBJ1-1
abundance: .
d_gene: .

CDR3aa: CASSGDRGPETQYF
CDR3nt: TGTGCCAGCAGTGGCGACAGGGGGCCCGAGACCCAGTACTTC
v_gene: TRBV25-1
j_gene: TRBJ2-5
abundance: .
d_gene: TRBD1

CDR3aa: CASSPPFQGNEKLFF
CDR3nt: TGCGCCAGCAGCCCCCCATTCCAGGGGAATGAAAAACTGTTTTTT
v_gene: TRBV4-3
j_gene: TRBJ1-4
abundance: .
d_gene: .

CDR3aa: CASSLAMQETQYF
CDR3nt: TGTGCCAGCAGCTTAGCAATGCAAGAGACCCAGTACTTC
v_gene: TRBV5-6
j_gene: TRBJ2-5
abundance: .
d_gene: .

CDR3aa: CASSLVRGPEAFF
CDR3nt: TGTGCCAGCAGCCTAGTGCGGGGGCCTGAAGCTTTCTTT
v_gene: TRBV7-2
j_gene: TRBJ1-1
abundance: .
d_gene: .

CDR3aa: CASSAVISGNTIYF
CDR3nt: TGTGCCAGCAGTGCGGTTATCTCTGGAAACACCATATATTTT
v_gene: TRBV6-5
j_gene: TRBJ1-3
abundance: .
d_gene: .

CDR3aa: CASSPRLGQGSDYGYTF
CDR3nt: TGTGCCAGCAGTCCCCGATTGGGGCAGGGGAGCGACTATGGCTACACCTTC
v_gene: TRBV28
j_gene: TRBJ1-2
abundance: .
d_gene: .

CDR3aa: CASSERGRGFLDEQFF
CDR3nt: TGTGCCAGCAGTGAAAGGGGCAGGGGATTTTTGGATGAGCAGTTCTTC
v_gene: TRBV6-1
j_gene: TRBJ2-1
abundance: .
d_gene: .

CDR3aa: CASRDHSGIPGYTF
CDR3nt: TGTGCCAGTAGGGACCACTCAGGGATCCCTGGCTACACCTTC
v_gene: TRBV19
j_gene: TRBJ1-2
abundance: .
d_gene: .

CDR3aa: CASSERALNYGYTF
CDR3nt: TGTGCCAGCAGCGAGAGGGCTCTTAACTATGGCTACACCTTC
v_gene: TRBV5-6
j_gene: TRBJ1-2
abundance: .
d_gene: .

CDR3aa: CACTRTGTGKNQPQHF
CDR3nt: TGTGCCTGCACCCGAACCGGGACAGGGAAAAATCAGCCCCAGCATTTT
v_gene: TRBV30
j_gene: TRBJ1-5
abundance: .
d_gene: TRBD1

CDR3aa: CASSLSHGANVLTF
CDR3nt: TGTGCCAGCAGTTTATCCCATGGGGCCAACGTCCTGACTTTC
v_gene: TRBV27
j_gene: TRBJ2-6
abundance: .
d_gene: .

CDR3aa: CAWRQAGVSGANVLTF
CDR3nt: TGTGCCTGGCGTCAGGCGGGAGTCTCTGGGGCCAACGTCCTGACTTTC
v_gene: TRBV30
j_gene: TRBJ2-6
abundance: .
d_gene: TRBD2

CDR3aa: CASSFDGTKANIQYF
CDR3nt: TGTGCCAGCAGCTTTGACGGGACGAAGGCGAACATTCAGTACTTC
v_gene: TRBV5-6
j_gene: TRBJ2-4
abundance: .
d_gene: .

CDR3aa: CASSQAGASRETQYF
CDR3nt: TGCGCCAGCAGCCAAGCGGGGGCATCGAGAGAGACCCAGTACTTC
v_gene: TRBV4-1
j_gene: TRBJ2-5
abundance: .
d_gene: .

CDR3aa: CASSLWGVGSETQYF
CDR3nt: TGTGCCAGCAGTTTATGGGGGGTGGGATCAGAGACCCAGTACTTC
v_gene: TRBV28
j_gene: TRBJ2-5
abundance: .
d_gene: .